This TCR beta chain was documented in a study of blood T cell repertoires in COVID-19. Turning to the study itself: The United States, Italy and Spain provided the acute and convalescent COVID-19 samples. PBMCs, B-cell-depleted T cells, or T cells were the source of the cDNA or gDNA that made up the material.

Sequencing was performed with immunoSEQ multiplex PCR; in TCRdb, only in-frame clones are kept and a portion is missing. This sample has around 23,000 clones, with about two thirds found just once. This CDR3 spans 14 amino acids. CDR1 is LGHNT, CDR2 FRNRAP, per germline. J was trimmed by 2 bases and V by 4 bases; bases with no gene match: 3. The chain links TRBV12-5 to TRBJ2-7, with 9 bases identical to TRBD1. The material sequenced was peripheral blood. The clonotype comes from a woman of 80 years or more with acute or convalescent COVID-19. The CDR3, as DNA: TGTGCTAGTGGTTCCCGGGACAGGGCCTACGAGCAGTACTTC. This sequence encodes CASGSRDRAYEQYF.